A single TCR beta chain is shown here with its context. Antigen unknown. This CDR3 region has 14 residues. V dropped 0 bases and J dropped 6 bases, with 9 bases sitting between them. Germline CDR1 SGHAT, CDR2 FQNNGV. The entry originates in a study of cytomegalovirus exposure and HLA in healthy donors. Study-wide results and caveats: The Asian-associated ancestry cluster reportedly had fewer N-insertions than the approximately 630-donor mean in a later analysis. In vitro testing confirmed three CMV-associated chains as specific for CMV antigens.

PCR used 60 Vbeta primers and 13 Jbeta primers. Produced via immunoSEQ multiplex PCR; TCRdb's table is partial and in-frame only. The sample includes around 130,000 clones, just under 75% of them seen just once. This chain joins TRBV11-2 and TRBJ2-1; the D gene is possibly TRBD2 (6 bases). The material sequenced was PBMCs. This TCR came from a man aged 40-55 years in good health and CMV-seropositive. CDR3 sequence reads: CASSLDVSGNEQFF. Written as DNA, the CDR3 is TGTGCCAGCAGCTTAGATGTTAGCGGCAATGAGCAGTTCTTC.